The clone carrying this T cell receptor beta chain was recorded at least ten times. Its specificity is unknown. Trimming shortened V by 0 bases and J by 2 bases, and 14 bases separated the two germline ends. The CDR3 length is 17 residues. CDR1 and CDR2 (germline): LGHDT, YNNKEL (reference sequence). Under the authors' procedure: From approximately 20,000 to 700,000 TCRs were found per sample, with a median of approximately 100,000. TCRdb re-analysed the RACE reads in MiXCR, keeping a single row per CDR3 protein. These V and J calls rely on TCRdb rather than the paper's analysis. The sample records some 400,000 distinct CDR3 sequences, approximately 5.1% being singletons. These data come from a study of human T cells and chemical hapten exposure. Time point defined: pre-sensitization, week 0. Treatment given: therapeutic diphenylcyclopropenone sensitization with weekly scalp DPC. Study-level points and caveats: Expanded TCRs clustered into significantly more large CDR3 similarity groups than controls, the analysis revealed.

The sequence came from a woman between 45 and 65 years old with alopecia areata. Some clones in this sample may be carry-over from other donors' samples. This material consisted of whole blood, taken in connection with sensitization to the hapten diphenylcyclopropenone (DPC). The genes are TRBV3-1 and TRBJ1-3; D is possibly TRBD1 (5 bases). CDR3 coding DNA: TGTGCCAGCAGCCAAGATAGGCAGGGTGGTGCTGGAAACACCATATATTTT. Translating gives CASSQDRQGGAGNTIYF.